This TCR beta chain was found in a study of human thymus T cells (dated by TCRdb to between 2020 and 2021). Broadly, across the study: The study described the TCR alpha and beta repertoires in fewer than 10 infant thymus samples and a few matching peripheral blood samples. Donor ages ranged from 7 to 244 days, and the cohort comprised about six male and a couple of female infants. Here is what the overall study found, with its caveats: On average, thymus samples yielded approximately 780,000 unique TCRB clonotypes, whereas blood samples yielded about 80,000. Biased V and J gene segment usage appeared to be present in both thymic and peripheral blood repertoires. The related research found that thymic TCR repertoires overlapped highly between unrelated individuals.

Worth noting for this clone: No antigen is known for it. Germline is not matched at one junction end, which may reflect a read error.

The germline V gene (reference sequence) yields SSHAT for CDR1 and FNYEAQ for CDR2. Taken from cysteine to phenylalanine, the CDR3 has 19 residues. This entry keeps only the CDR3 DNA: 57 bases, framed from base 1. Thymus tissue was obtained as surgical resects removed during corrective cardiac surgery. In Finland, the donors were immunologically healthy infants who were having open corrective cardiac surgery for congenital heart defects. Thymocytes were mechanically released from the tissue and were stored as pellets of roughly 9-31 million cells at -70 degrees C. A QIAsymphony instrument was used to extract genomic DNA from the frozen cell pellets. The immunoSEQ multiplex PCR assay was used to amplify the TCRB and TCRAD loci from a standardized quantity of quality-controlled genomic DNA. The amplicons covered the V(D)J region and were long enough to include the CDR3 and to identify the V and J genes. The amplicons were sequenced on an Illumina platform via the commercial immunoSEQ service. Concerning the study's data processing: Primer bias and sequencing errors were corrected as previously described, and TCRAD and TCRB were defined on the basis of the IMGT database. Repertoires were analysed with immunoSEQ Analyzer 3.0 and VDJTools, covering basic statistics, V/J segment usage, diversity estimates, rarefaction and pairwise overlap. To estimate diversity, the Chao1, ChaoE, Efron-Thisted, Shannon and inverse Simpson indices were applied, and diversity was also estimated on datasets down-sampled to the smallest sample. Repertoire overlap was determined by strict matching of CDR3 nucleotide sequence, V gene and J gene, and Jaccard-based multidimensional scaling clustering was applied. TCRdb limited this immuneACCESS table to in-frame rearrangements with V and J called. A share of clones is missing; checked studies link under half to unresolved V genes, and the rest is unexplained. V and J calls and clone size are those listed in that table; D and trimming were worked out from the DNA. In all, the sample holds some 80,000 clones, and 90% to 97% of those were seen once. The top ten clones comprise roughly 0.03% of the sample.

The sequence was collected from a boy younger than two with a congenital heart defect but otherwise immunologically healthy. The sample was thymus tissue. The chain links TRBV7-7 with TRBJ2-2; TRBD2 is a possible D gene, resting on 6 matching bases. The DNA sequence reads TGTGCTAGCAGCCTTCGACAGAGCACTAGCTCTAGGGACACCGGGGAGCTGTTTTTT. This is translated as CASSLRQSTSSRDTGELFF.